The 7 T cell receptor beta chains listed next were all sequenced from one sample in a study of CD8 T cells in ankylosing spondylitis. TCRdb used MiXCR to reprocess the 5' RACE reads, holding one entry per CDR3 protein. The data hold 100,000 to 150,000 distinct CDR3 sequences, with 7% to 10% observed a single time. What was sequenced was blood, either unsorted or a sorted T cell fraction (not recorded which). The source of these receptors is a male donor with ankylosing spondylitis or in good health (not recorded which).

This clonotype was counted ten times or more. The chain carries TRBV5-1 and TRBJ1-2, with 8 bases lining up with TRBD1. There are 16 residues in the CDR3. Germline trimming cut 0 bases from V and 5 bases from J; bases unmatched to any gene: 9. The germline gives CDR1 SGHRS, CDR2 YFSETQ. CDR3 amino acids: CASSLDPGGLNYGYTF. The CDR3 region has the DNA TGCGCCAGCAGCTTGGATCCAGGGGGCTTGAATTATGGCTACACCTTC.

This clonotype was observed once. This chain links TRBV27 with TRBJ2-1, with 10 bases that match TRBD1. The assigned J gene may be wrong: the sequence end matches TRBJ2-7 better. Germline values: CDR1 MNHEY, CDR2 SMNVEV (reference sequence). The CDR3 extends over 15 amino acids. This chain's CDR3 is CASSRTGGIYNEQYF. CDR3 DNA: TGTGCCAGCAGTCGGACAGGGGGGATCTACAATGAGCAGTACTTC.

This clonotype has ten or more counts. The rearrangement links TRBV6-2 or TRBV6-3 to TRBJ2-3, with D tentatively TRBD1 or TRBD2 (5 bases each). Trimming took off 3 bases at V and 4 bases at J, with 17 bases between the two ends. This CDR3 is built from 16 residues. Germline V gene lookup returns CDR1 MNHEY and CDR2 SVGEGT. CDR3 bases: TGTGCCAGCAGTTATGGGAGTCAGGGCTGGCCAGATACGCAGTATTTT. Translating gives CASSYGSQGWPDTQYF.

This clonotype was seen more than once but under ten times. This rearrangement joins TRBV27 to TRBJ2-7, with 10 positions matching TRBD2. The CDR3 sequence is 17 residues long. Germline CDR1 MNHEY, CDR2 SMNVEV (reference sequence). The V and J ends lost 9 bases and 2 bases, in that order; junction bases with no gene match: 16. CDR3 sequence reads: CASKRGGGTSETYEQYF. DNA of the CDR3: TGTGCCAGTAAGAGGGGGGGCGGGACTAGCGAAACCTACGAGCAGTACTTC.

This clonotype occurred many times. V is TRBV20-1 and J is TRBJ2-7; tentatively, D is TRBD1 (6 bases). Per germline, CDR1 DFQATT and CDR2 SNEGSKA (reference sequence). Between the trimmed V and J ends, which lost 5 bases and 0 bases, there was a span of 11 bases. The CDR3 runs 13 residues. The CDR3 nucleotides are TGCAGTGCTCCCGACAGGTTCTCCTACGAGCAGTACTTC. Encoded protein: CSAPDRFSYEQYF.

This clonotype showed up just a few times. This sequence joins TRBV11-2 and TRBJ2-3; 8 nucleotides agree with TRBD2. The CDR3 contains 15 residues. Germline trimming cut 5 bases from V and 0 bases from J; bases unmatched to any gene: 4. Germline lookup yields CDR1 SGHAT and CDR2 FQNNGV. Here the CDR3 DNA reads TGTGCCAGCAGCCAAATAGCGGGGAGCACAGATACGCAGTATTTT. Protein: CASSQIAGSTDTQYF.

This clonotype has a count of ten or more. The CDR3 protein is CASSLRTSFYTGELFF. CDR3 bases: TGTGCCAGCAGCCTGAGGACTAGCTTCTACACCGGGGAGCTGTTTTTT. The chain has TRBV5-6 and TRBJ2-2; TRBD2 aligns across 8 bases. With 4 bases clipped from V and 3 bases from J, the junction kept 8 bases outside the gene matches. This CDR3 is built from 16 residues. Per the germline V gene, CDR1 is SGHDT and CDR2 is YYEEEE.